This T cell receptor beta chain was recorded in a study of radiotherapy plus CTLA-4 blockade in lung cancer. Some clones are missing from TCRdb's copy, which holds only in-frame ones; the method was immunoSEQ multiplex PCR. The table includes 55,000 to 65,000 clones, approximately 76% detected once. This clone was observed once. Germline values: CDR1 LNHDA, CDR2 SQIVND (reference sequence). The V gene lost 5 bases and the J gene lost 5 bases, with 9 bases spanning the gap. CDR3 length: 12 residues. This clonotype was obtained from a human donor with non-small cell lung cancer who had a complete response to radiotherapy plus ipilimumab. The chain is built from TRBV19 and TRBJ1-1; D is perhaps TRBD1 (5 bases). This specimen was peripheral blood, taken from a patient treated with radiotherapy plus ipilimumab. The CDR3 reads CASSGDSTEAFF. Written as DNA, the CDR3 is TGTGCCAGTAGTGGCGACAGTACTGAAGCTTTCTTT.